The text below deals with one T cell receptor beta chain. This sample is drawn from a study of technical replicates of blood from a handful of donors. Measured with immunoSEQ multiplex PCR; TCRdb has only the in-frame clones, and not every one. The sample lists some 76,000 clones, over 95% occurring once. V shed 4 bases and J shed 4 bases, with 11 bases lying between them. This CDR3 is 14 amino acids long. Looked up from germline, CDR1 is SGHNT and CDR2 is YYREEE (reference sequence). This TCR derives from a human donor in good health. The chain links TRBV5-4 to TRBJ1-4; weak D call: TRBD1 (6 bases). Sequencing was carried out using T cells isolated from PBMCs. This CDR3 reads CASSPGQFNEKLFF. Here the CDR3 DNA reads TGTGCCAGCAGCCCGGGACAATTTAATGAAAAACTGTTTTTT. Combining the CDR3 with reference TRBV5-4 and TRBJ1-4 gives the whole variable domain ETGVTQSPTHLIKTRGQQVTLRCSSQSGHNTVSWYQQALGQGPQFIFQYYREEENGRGNFPPRFSGLQFPNYSSELNVNALELDDSALYLCASSPGQFNEKLFFGSGTQLSVL.